This T cell receptor beta chain was profiled in a study of type 1 regulatory T cells. TCRdb processed the reads anew with MiXCR; each CDR3 protein has one entry. The sample lists 15,000 or so distinct CDR3 sequences, roughly 15% occurring once. This clonotype was recorded many times. The antigen is unknown. Per the germline V gene, CDR1 is SGHTA and CDR2 is FQGTGA. The V gene end was trimmed by 4 bases and the J gene end by 6 bases; junction bases not matched to a gene: 9. The CDR3 is 14 residues long. Sequences were obtained from cultured T cells, either the whole culture or a sorted T cell fraction (not recorded which). This clonotype was sampled from a human donor in good health. The V gene is TRBV7-3, the J gene TRBJ2-7; 7 bases map to TRBD2. Written as DNA, the CDR3 is TGTGCCAGCAGCTCTCTGGCGGGAGAATCCGAGCAGTACTTC. This sequence encodes CASSSLAGESEQYF.